One sample yielded the 15 T cell receptor beta chains listed below, sequenced in a study of shared clonotypes between healthy human individuals. Produced via immunoSEQ multiplex PCR; TCRdb's table is partial and in-frame only. The profile covers fewer than 2.5 million clones, with approximately 94% appearing a single time and about 0.38% taken by the ten largest. The specimen was naive CD4+ T cells from PBMCs. Subset of the sample: CD45RA+ positively selected. The receptor set was obtained from a man aged 18 to 29 in good health. Some clones in this sample may be carry-over from other donors' samples.

The DNA for the CDR3 is TGTGCCAGCAGTTACTCGTCGGCAGATACGCAGTATTTT. Translating it yields CASSYSSADTQYF. The chain carries TRBV6-6 and TRBJ2-3; D unclear. Deletions cut 0 bases from V and 4 bases from J, with 5 bases between. The germline CDR1 and CDR2 sequences are MNHNY and SVGAGI (reference sequence). There are 13 residues in the CDR3.

The chain recombines TRBV6-5 with TRBJ2-1, with D possibly being TRBD2 (7 bases). Trimming took off 8 bases at V and 6 bases at J, with 17 bases between the two ends. Germline assignment: CDR1 MNHEY and CDR2 SVGAGI. The length of the CDR3 is 14 residues. As DNA, the CDR3 is TGTGCCAGCTACGCACCGGGGGGCATCAATGAGCAGTTCTTC. Translation: CASYAPGGINEQFF.

The rearrangement uses TRBV6-1 and TRBJ1-2; D uncertain. The CDR3 runs 13 residues. Germline V gene sequence: CDR1 MNHNS, CDR2 SASEGT. V was clipped by 6 bases and J by 4 bases, with 12 bases between them. The CDR3 DNA sequence: TGTGCCAGCAGATCAATCAGACCCTATGGCTACACCTTC. As protein: CASRSIRPYGYTF.

The rearrangement links TRBV12-1 to TRBJ1-5; no check of the table's D call, TRBD1, against the DNA was made. TRBV12-1 is a pseudogene. The CDR3 totals 14 residues. DNA of the CDR3: TGTGCCAGCAGCCCCAGGACAGAGGATCAGCCCCAGCATTTT. As protein: CASSPRTEDQPQHF.

The chain has TRBV27 and TRBJ2-5, with D perhaps TRBD2 (6 bases). The CDR3 extends over 13 amino acids. In germline, CDR1 is MNHEY, CDR2 SMNVEV (reference sequence). V was shortened by 4 bases and J by 4 bases, with 10 bases between the two germline ends. The CDR3 DNA reads as TGTGCCAGCAGTTCCCGGCGGGGAGAGACCCAGTACTTC. Translated: CASSSRRGETQYF.

The V call is TRBV7-2, the J call TRBJ2-7; D is uncertain. Germline lookup yields CDR1 SGHTA and CDR2 FQGNSA. Trimming took 4 bases from V and 2 from J, leaving 12 bases between them. CDR3 length equals 14 residues. DNA of the CDR3: TGTGCCAGCAGCTCCGGGTGGGATGCCTACGAGCAGTACTTC. It yields the protein CASSSGWDAYEQYF.

Notes on this clone: Other nucleotide sequences from this sample produce the same CDR3. CDR3 sequence: CASSLGSSSTDTQYF. The CDR3 DNA reads as TGCGCCAGCAGCTTGGGATCCTCTAGCACAGATACGCAGTATTTT. The chain links TRBV5-1 to TRBJ2-3; no clear D. Germline loops: CDR1 SGHRS, CDR2 YFSETQ. Trimming shortened V by 0 bases and J by 0 bases, and 8 bases separated the two germline ends. CDR3 size: 15 residues. Drawing the rest from reference TRBV5-1 and TRBJ2-3, the complete variable domain is KAGVTQTPRYLIKTRGQQVTLSCSPISGHRSVSWYQQTPGQGLQFLFEYFSETQRNKGNFPGRFSGRQFSNSRSEMNVSTLELGDSALYLCASSLGSSSTDTQYFGPGTRLTVL.

The V gene is TRBV5-4, the J gene TRBJ2-3; no reliable D call. The CDR3 totals 13 residues. The germline V and J ends were trimmed by 1 base and 4 bases, with 7 bases remaining between them. Germline-derived CDR1 and CDR2 are SGHNT and YYREEE (reference sequence). CDR3 loop: CASSLWPADTQYF. The CDR3, as DNA: TGTGCCAGCAGCTTGTGGCCGGCAGATACGCAGTATTTT. The full variable domain, its missing parts supplied by reference TRBV5-4 and TRBJ2-3, is ETGVTQSPTHLIKTRGQQVTLRCSSQSGHNTVSWYQQALGQGPQFIFQYYREEENGRGNFPPRFSGLQFPNYSSELNVNALELDDSALYLCASSLWPADTQYFGPGTRLTVL.

This clone was counted a single time. The chain is built from TRBV28 and TRBJ2-1; D is possibly TRBD1 or TRBD2 (5 bases each). V lost 7 bases, J lost 7 bases, and 20 bases lay in between. CDR3 size: 15 residues. Germline CDR1 reads MDHEN; CDR2 reads SYDVKM. The CDR3 reads CASTPPGPRQNEQFF. In DNA form, the CDR3 reads TGTGCCAGCACCCCGCCGGGACCCCGGCAGAATGAGCAGTTCTTC.

This chain joins TRBV6-5 and TRBJ2-7, with a tentative D call TRBD2 (5 bases). V was pared by 0 bases and J by 2 bases, with 11 bases between. Germline values: CDR1 MNHEY, CDR2 SVGAGI. The CDR3 totals 15 residues. The CDR3 DNA follows: TGTGCCAGCAGTTACTCACCCCGGCGGGCCTACGAGCAGTACTTC. Encoded protein: CASSYSPRRAYEQYF.

The chain is built from TRBV4-1 and TRBJ2-7, with D possibly being TRBD2 (5 bases). V shed 4 bases and J shed 7 bases, with 20 bases lying between them. Germline V gene sequence: CDR1 MGHRA, CDR2 YSYEKL. The CDR3 totals 15 residues. The CDR3 loop is CASSRPELRGLEQYF. Here the CDR3 DNA reads TGCGCCAGCAGCCGCCCGGAACTACGGGGATTGGAGCAGTACTTC.

This chain joins TRBV10-2 and TRBJ2-4, with 8 bases identical to TRBD2. The length of the CDR3 is 16 residues. V was pared by 7 bases and J by 0 bases, with 8 bases of the junction left unmatched. Germline-derived CDR1 and CDR2 are WSHSY and SAAADI. CDR3 region: CASTELAALAKNIQYF. The CDR3 DNA is TGCGCCAGCACCGAACTAGCGGCACTAGCCAAAAACATTCAGTACTTC.

The rearrangement links TRBV19 to TRBJ2-1; 11 bases fit TRBD2. CDR1 is LNHDA, CDR2 SQIVND, per germline (reference sequence). This CDR3 region has 16 residues. Trimming at V came to 5 bases and at J to 6 bases, leaving 9 bases not matched to a gene. DNA of the CDR3: TGTGCCAGTAGTCCGGTAGCGGGAGGGCATTTCAATGAGCAGTTCTTC. It specifies CASSPVAGGHFNEQFF.

The J gene is TRBJ2-1, the V gene TRBV6-5; D is uncertain. V shed 0 bases and J shed 0 bases, with 9 bases lying between them. The V gene's germline CDR1 is MNHEY and CDR2 SVGAGI. CDR3 length: 16 residues. CDR3 nucleotide sequence: TGTGCCAGCAGTTACTCGCCTCGAAGCTCCTACAATGAGCAGTTCTTC. The encoded protein is CASSYSPRSSYNEQFF.

The chain uses TRBV30 and TRBJ2-7; TRBD1 aligns across 8 bases. V lost 4 bases, J lost 2 bases, and 7 bases stayed unmatched. Germline V gives CDR1 GTSNPN, CDR2 SVGIG (reference sequence). This CDR3 comprises 14 residues. CDR3 loop: CAWNGQGQAYEQYF. DNA for the CDR3: TGTGCCTGGAACGGACAGGGACAAGCCTACGAGCAGTACTTC. Supplemented by reference TRBV30 and TRBJ2-7, the full variable domain reads SQTIHQWPATLVQPVGSPLSLECTVEGTSNPNLYWYRQAAGRGLQLLFYSVGIGQISSEVPQNLSASRPQDRQFILSSKKLLLSDSGFYLCAWNGQGQAYEQYFGPGTRLTVT.